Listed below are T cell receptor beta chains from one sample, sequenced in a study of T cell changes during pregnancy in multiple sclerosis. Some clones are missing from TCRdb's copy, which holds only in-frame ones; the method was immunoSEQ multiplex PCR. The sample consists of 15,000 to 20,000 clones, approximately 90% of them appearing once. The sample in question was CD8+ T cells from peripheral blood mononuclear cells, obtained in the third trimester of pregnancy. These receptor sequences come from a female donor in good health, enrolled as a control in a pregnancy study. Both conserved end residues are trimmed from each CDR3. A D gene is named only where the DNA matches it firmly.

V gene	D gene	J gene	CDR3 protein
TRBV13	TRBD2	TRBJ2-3	ASTTRQRGATDTQY
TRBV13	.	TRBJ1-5	ASSLGLGGAPQH
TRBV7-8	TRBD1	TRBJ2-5	ASSPPTGGVGETQY
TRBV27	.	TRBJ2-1	ASNPTPSYNEQF
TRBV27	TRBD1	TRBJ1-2	ASSLSGGRANYGYT
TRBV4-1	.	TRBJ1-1	ASSLLEGRLNTEAF
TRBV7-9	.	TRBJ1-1	ASSSGNAEAF
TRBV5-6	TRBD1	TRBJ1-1	ASSWGGQAIEAF
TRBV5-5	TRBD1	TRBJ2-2	ASFGRGRTGELF
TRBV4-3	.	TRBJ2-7	ASSQDRGHLGISYEQY
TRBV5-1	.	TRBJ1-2	ASSLEAGVRPYGYT
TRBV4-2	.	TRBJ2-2	ACSQGLTGELF
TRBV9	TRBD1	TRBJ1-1	ASSAPGQGMNTEAF
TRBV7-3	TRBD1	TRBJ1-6	ASSRSGQNNSPLH
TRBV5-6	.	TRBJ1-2	ASRQTVRYGYT
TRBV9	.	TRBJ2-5	ASSVGGDGGLETQY
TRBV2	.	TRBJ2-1	AASGGSGNEQF
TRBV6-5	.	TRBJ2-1	ASSADNLGYNEQF
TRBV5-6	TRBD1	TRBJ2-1	ASSSTGNEQF
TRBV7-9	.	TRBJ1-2	ASSLDYEGFGGYT
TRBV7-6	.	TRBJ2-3	ASSPRAGPSTDTQY
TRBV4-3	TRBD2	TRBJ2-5	ASSQGTSRETQY
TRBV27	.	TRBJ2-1	ASGATQNEQF
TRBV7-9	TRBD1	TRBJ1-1	ASSSPGGSGTEAF
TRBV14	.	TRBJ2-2	ASSQLQGNTGELF